This TCR beta chain originates from a study of blood T cell repertoires in COVID-19. Study in general: Material from acute and convalescent COVID-19 was sourced from the United States, Italy and Spain. In each case, the material was cDNA or gDNA derived from T cells, B-cell-depleted T cells, or PBMCs.

The CDR3 spans 14 residues. V gave up 4 bases and J gave up 6 bases; unmatched junction bases: 4. Germline V gene data show CDR1 as SGHRS and CDR2 as YFSETQ. Enrolment of Seattle patients took place during active infection, and they were followed longitudinally. As originally analysed: Amplification of reference gene primers was used by the study to estimate nucleated cell counts. Assay used: immunoSEQ multiplex PCR; TCRdb lists only in-frame clones, some missing. Clone size and the V and J calls come from that table; the DNA yielded D and trimming. The table has about 120,000 clones, around 87% seen once.

The clonotype originates from a woman aged 55 to 70 with COVID-19, enrolled during active disease. This chain links TRBV5-1 with TRBJ1-2; 12 positions agree with TRBD1. The sample taken for sequencing was peripheral blood. CDR3 coding DNA: TGCGCCAGCAGCCCGGGGACAGGGGGCGATGGCTACACCTTC. It encodes CASSPGTGGDGYTF.